A selection of T cell receptor beta chains follows, all from one sample in a study of memory CD4+ T cells and cytomegalovirus serostatus. Sequencing used immunoSEQ multiplex PCR; TCRdb keeps in-frame clones, though not all of them. The sample carries 30,000 to 40,000 clones, 78% recorded once. The sample taken for sequencing was memory CD4+ T cells from blood. Every receptor here comes from an adult in good health and CMV-seronegative. The conserved cysteine and the conserved F or W are not part of the CDR3 here. Each record gives: V gene, J gene, CDR3 protein.

>TRBV19|TRBJ2-1
ASMQYNEQF
>TRBV10-2|TRBJ2-5
ASRDPSGGEQETQY
>TRBV9|TRBJ1-4
ASSATDLTGGASNEKLF
>TRBV5-1|TRBJ2-7
ASSLGTFTTGEQY
>TRBV4-1|TRBJ1-5
ASSQDSVVGTGLNQPQH
>TRBV6-9|TRBJ1-1
ASSYFGQTEAF
>TRBV19|TRBJ2-4
ASSIGTSKNIQY
>TRBV2|TRBJ2-2
ASSEAKGANTGELF
>TRBV5-4|TRBJ2-3
ASSLAGPDTQY
>TRBV10-3|TRBJ1-3
AISESWGADGNTIY
>TRBV19|TRBJ1-2
ASSSGRGYGYT
>TRBV9|TRBJ2-5
ASSVQGQETQY
>TRBV6-5|TRBJ2-7
ASSNRISYEQY
>TRBV6-5|TRBJ1-1
ASSPQGSTEAF
>TRBV6-1|TRBJ2-7
ASLSRENYEQY
>TRBV6-5|TRBJ2-3
ASGRGRSTDTQY
>TRBV7-9|TRBJ1-2
ASSLEGTGGYT
>TRBV30|TRBJ1-1
AWRPGAF
>TRBV6-5|TRBJ1-6
ASRQQGWNSPLH
>TRBV18|TRBJ2-7
ASSLGQDEQY
>TRBV5-4|TRBJ2-5
ASSFIGNQETQY
>TRBV2|TRBJ2-7
ASQNYEQY
>TRBV5-1|TRBJ1-6
ASSLAPDSSSPLH
>TRBV5-6|TRBJ2-2
ASSGPLNTGELF
>TRBV9|TRBJ2-1
ASSVDGTGDNEQF
>TRBV5-1|TRBJ1-1
ASSPRTPNTEAF
>TRBV19|TRBJ2-1
ASSIEQRRQKPYYNEQF
>TRBV27|TRBJ1-1
ASRGDTEAF
>TRBV11-2|TRBJ1-1
ASSLGQGNTEAF
>TRBV30|TRBJ2-7
AWSPSGNYEQY
>TRBV5-4|TRBJ1-1
ASSLGQGARTEAF
>TRBV19|TRBJ2-1
ASSIRQLYNEQF
>TRBV7-9|TRBJ1-1
ASSPFSMGTEAF
>TRBV25-1|TRBJ1-1
ASSADVMNTEAF
>TRBV6-1|TRBJ2-1
ASSEGLAGAPVNEQF
>TRBV7-9|TRBJ2-7
ASSFTIAPRMDEQY
>TRBV27|TRBJ1-6
ASSLSVQGYNSPLH
>TRBV4-1|TRBJ2-7
ASSQAEFSAYEQY